These T cell receptor beta chains were read from a single sample in a study of blood T cell repertoires in COVID-19. The assay was immunoSEQ multiplex PCR, and TCRdb's table has in-frame clones only and misses some. The sample lists roughly 34,000 clones, roughly 87% occurring once. The material sequenced was peripheral blood. All receptors come from a man older than 75 with acute or convalescent COVID-19. CDR3s include the opening cysteine and the closing phenylalanine or tryptophan. The D gene is left open where the match is weak. Where a row states a size, it is once, few, many or the class of an expanded clone; other rows omit it.

V gene: TRBV10-3; J gene: TRBJ1-1; D gene: TRBD1; clone size: once; CDR3 DNA: TGTGCCATCAGTGAGAGAGGGGGCGAGGGCACTGAAGCTTTCTTT; CDR3 protein: CAISERGGEGTEAFF
V gene: TRBV7-9; J gene: TRBJ2-1; D gene: TRBD2; clone size: .; CDR3 DNA: TGTGCCAGCAGCCCGGGACTAGCGGGGGAATACAATGAGCAGTTCTTC; CDR3 protein: CASSPGLAGEYNEQFF
V gene: TRBV7-2; J gene: TRBJ1-4; D gene: .; clone size: .; CDR3 DNA: TGTGCCAGCAGCTTAGTTACAGGGCCAAATGAAAAACTGTTTTTT; CDR3 protein: CASSLVTGPNEKLFF
V gene: TRBV21-1; J gene: TRBJ2-2; D gene: .; clone size: .; CDR3 DNA: TGTGCCAGCAGCAGGAGGTCGGCCCCGAACCCCGGGGAGCTGTTTTTT; CDR3 protein: CASSRRSAPNPGELFF
V gene: TRBV12-3/TRBV12-4; J gene: TRBJ2-7; D gene: .; clone size: .; CDR3 DNA: TGTGCCAGCAGTGGGTTTAGGGGCTACGAGCAGTACTTC; CDR3 protein: CASSGFRGYEQYF
V gene: TRBV19; J gene: TRBJ1-4; D gene: TRBD1; clone size: .; CDR3 DNA: TGTGCCAGTAGTAAACGGACAGGCTTAGGGTTGGAAAAACTGTTTTTT; CDR3 protein: CASSKRTGLGLEKLFF
V gene: TRBV19; J gene: TRBJ1-2; D gene: TRBD1; clone size: .; CDR3 DNA: TGTGCCAGTAGCCAATCGACAGGGGGAAGTGGGGGCTACACCTTC; CDR3 protein: CASSQSTGGSGGYTF
V gene: TRBV23-1; J gene: TRBJ1-5; D gene: .; clone size: .; CDR3 DNA: TGCGCCAGCAGGAAGCGGGGGCGCGAGAATCAGCCCCAGCATTTT; CDR3 protein: CASRKRGRENQPQHF
V gene: TRBV20-1; J gene: TRBJ1-2; D gene: TRBD1; clone size: .; CDR3 DNA: TGCAGTGCCGGACAGGGGATCGGCTACACCTTC; CDR3 protein: CSAGQGIGYTF
V gene: TRBV29-1; J gene: TRBJ1-2; D gene: TRBD1; clone size: .; CDR3 DNA: TGCAGCGTTATGACAGGGGACTATGGCTACACCTTC; CDR3 protein: CSVMTGDYGYTF
V gene: TRBV30; J gene: TRBJ2-1; D gene: .; clone size: .; CDR3 DNA: TGTGCCTGGAGTGTACGGGGGAGCTCCTACAATGAGCAGTTCTTC; CDR3 protein: CAWSVRGSSYNEQFF
V gene: TRBV24-1; J gene: TRBJ2-3; D gene: TRBD2; clone size: .; CDR3 DNA: TGTGCCACCAGTGACAAAACGCCTGGGAGGGGTGCAGATACGCAGTATTTT; CDR3 protein: CATSDKTPGRGADTQYF
V gene: TRBV7-4; J gene: TRBJ1-1; D gene: TRBD1; clone size: .; CDR3 DNA: TGTGCCAGCAGCTCCCGGGACAGGGGGATTCGTAAGAGGAACACTGAAGCTTTCTTT; CDR3 protein: CASSSRDRGIRKRNTEAFF
V gene: TRBV2; J gene: TRBJ1-6; D gene: TRBD1; clone size: .; CDR3 DNA: TGTGCCAGCAGTCCTACAGGGGAGTCTCTAATAAATTCACCCCTCCACTTT; CDR3 protein: CASSPTGESLINSPLHF
V gene: TRBV2; J gene: TRBJ1-6; D gene: .; clone size: .; CDR3 DNA: TGTGCCAGCAGAGTCGATCACAGGGACTCACCCCTCCACTTT; CDR3 protein: CASRVDHRDSPLHF
V gene: TRBV6-5; J gene: TRBJ1-2; D gene: TRBD1; clone size: .; CDR3 DNA: TGTGCCAGCAGCCCGGGACAGGGGCCCTATGGCTACACCTTC; CDR3 protein: CASSPGQGPYGYTF
V gene: TRBV27; J gene: TRBJ2-7; D gene: .; clone size: .; CDR3 DNA: TGTGCCAGTCGGGACAACCCCTACGAGCAGTACTTC; CDR3 protein: CASRDNPYEQYF
V gene: TRBV4-2; J gene: TRBJ2-7; D gene: TRBD1; clone size: .; CDR3 DNA: TGTGCCAGCAGCCAAGTCGGACAGGGGTACGAGCAGTACTTC; CDR3 protein: CASSQVGQGYEQYF
V gene: TRBV5-5; J gene: TRBJ1-2; D gene: .; clone size: .; CDR3 DNA: TGTGCCAGCCTCGCAGGGGCTAACTATGGCTACACCTTC; CDR3 protein: CASLAGANYGYTF
V gene: TRBV6-5; J gene: TRBJ1-5; D gene: .; clone size: .; CDR3 DNA: TGTGCCACCCACAGGGATAGCAATCAGCCCCAGCATTTT; CDR3 protein: CATHRDSNQPQHF
V gene: TRBV12-3/TRBV12-4; J gene: TRBJ1-2; D gene: .; clone size: .; CDR3 DNA: TGTGCCAGCAGTCCCTTCCAGGGCGGTGGCTACACCTTC; CDR3 protein: CASSPFQGGGYTF
V gene: TRBV27; J gene: TRBJ2-7; D gene: .; clone size: .; CDR3 DNA: TGTGCCAGCAGTTTTAAACAGGCAATGTCCTACGAGCAGTACTTC; CDR3 protein: CASSFKQAMSYEQYF
V gene: TRBV28; J gene: TRBJ2-3; D gene: .; clone size: once; CDR3 DNA: TGTGCCAGCAGTCCCTCTCAGGGGCTTGGTTCCCACACAGATACGCAGTATTTT; CDR3 protein: CASSPSQGLGSHTDTQYF
V gene: TRBV30; J gene: TRBJ2-1; D gene: .; clone size: few; CDR3 DNA: TGTGCCTGGAGTGTGGAGACCCCCTACAATGAGCAGTTCTTC; CDR3 protein: CAWSVETPYNEQFF
V gene: TRBV19; J gene: TRBJ1-1; D gene: .; clone size: .; CDR3 DNA: TGTGCCAGTAGCCGGGGGATTGGCACTGAAGCTTTCTTT; CDR3 protein: CASSRGIGTEAFF
V gene: TRBV30; J gene: TRBJ1-1; D gene: .; clone size: .; CDR3 DNA: TGTGCCTGGAGTGAGGGTGGGGGAGGTTTTCTGGGTAAAGCTTTCTTT; CDR3 protein: CAWSEGGGGFLGKAFF
V gene: TRBV3-1/TRBV3-2; J gene: TRBJ1-1; D gene: .; clone size: .; CDR3 DNA: TGTGCCAGCAGCCCGAGGGACACTGAAGCTTTCTTT; CDR3 protein: CASSPRDTEAFF
V gene: TRBV19; J gene: TRBJ1-2; D gene: TRBD1; clone size: .; CDR3 DNA: TGTGCCAGTAGTCCGACGACAGGGCGATATGGCTACACCTTC; CDR3 protein: CASSPTTGRYGYTF
V gene: TRBV3-1/TRBV3-2; J gene: TRBJ2-6; D gene: .; clone size: once; CDR3 DNA: TGTGCCAGCAGCCCTCGGGTCTCTGGGGCCAACGTCCTGACTTTC; CDR3 protein: CASSPRVSGANVLTF
V gene: TRBV5-4; J gene: TRBJ2-7; D gene: TRBD2; clone size: .; CDR3 DNA: TGTGCCAGCAGTCAGACGGGTTTAGCGGGGGTTTACGAGCAGTACTTC; CDR3 protein: CASSQTGLAGVYEQYF
V gene: TRBV10-3; J gene: TRBJ1-1; D gene: TRBD1; clone size: .; CDR3 DNA: TGTGCCATCAGTGACCGCAGGGGGCCTGAAGCTTTCTTT; CDR3 protein: CAISDRRGPEAFF
V gene: TRBV6-5; J gene: TRBJ2-3; D gene: TRBD1; clone size: .; CDR3 DNA: TGTGCCAGCAAAGGGACAGTAAGCACAGATACGCAGTATTTT; CDR3 protein: CASKGTVSTDTQYF
V gene: TRBV6-4; J gene: TRBJ1-2; D gene: .; clone size: .; CDR3 DNA: TGTGCCAGCAGTGACTCTCCGTTTCGGGGTGGCTACACCTTC; CDR3 protein: CASSDSPFRGGYTF
V gene: TRBV25-1; J gene: TRBJ1-6; D gene: .; clone size: .; CDR3 DNA: TGTGCCAGCAGGGGGGGTGTGGATAATTCACCCCTCCACTTT; CDR3 protein: CASRGGVDNSPLHF
V gene: TRBV28; J gene: TRBJ1-5; D gene: TRBD1; clone size: once; CDR3 DNA: TGTGCCAGCAGTCTCAGACAGGGAATTATTCAGCCCCAGCATTTT; CDR3 protein: CASSLRQGIIQPQHF
V gene: TRBV7-9; J gene: TRBJ2-7; D gene: .; clone size: .; CDR3 DNA: TGTGCCAGCAGCTTAGGTCTGGAGTACGAGCAGTACTTC; CDR3 protein: CASSLGLEYEQYF
V gene: TRBV11-2; J gene: TRBJ2-3; D gene: .; clone size: .; CDR3 DNA: TGTGCCAGCAGCAATCAGGTCACAGATACGCAGTATTTT; CDR3 protein: CASSNQVTDTQYF